This TCR beta chain was sequenced during a study of blood T cells in healthy people across ages. The CDR3 runs 15 residues. Per the germline V gene, CDR1 is SGHTA and CDR2 is FQGNSA. V lost 5 bases and J 3 bases, leaving 14 bases between the germline ends. It was with a sample-barcoded 5' primer and a J-beta primer mix that a second PCR of roughly 7 to 12 cycles was run. One entry per CDR3 protein results from TCRdb running MiXCR on the 5' RACE reads. The sample lists under 800,000 distinct CDR3 sequences; roughly 44% were seen once. Sequenced sample: blood. The chain combines TRBV7-2 with TRBJ2-1, with a weak D call TRBD2 (5 bases). This clonotype was sampled from a woman aged 55 to 70 in good health. CDR3 sequence (DNA): TGTGCCAGCAGCCGAGCGGCTGATTACTACAATGAGCAGTTCTTC. It codes for CASSRAADYYNEQFF.